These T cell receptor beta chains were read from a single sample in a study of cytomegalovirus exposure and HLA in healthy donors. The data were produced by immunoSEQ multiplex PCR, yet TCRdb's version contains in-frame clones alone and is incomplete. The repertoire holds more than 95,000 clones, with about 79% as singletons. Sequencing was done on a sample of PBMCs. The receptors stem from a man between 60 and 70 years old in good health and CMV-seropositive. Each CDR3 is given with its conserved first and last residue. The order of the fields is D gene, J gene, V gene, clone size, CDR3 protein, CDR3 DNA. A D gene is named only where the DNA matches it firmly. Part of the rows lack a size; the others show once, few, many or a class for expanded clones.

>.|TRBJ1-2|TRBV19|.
CASSELPGVAGYTF
TGTGCCAGTAGTGAACTCCCAGGGGTTGCTGGCTACACCTTC
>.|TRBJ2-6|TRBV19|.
CASSSPLQGTGANVLTF
TGTGCCAGTAGTAGCCCCCTCCAGGGAACGGGGGCCAACGTCCTGACTTTC
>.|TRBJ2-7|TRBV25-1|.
CASSDSVSYEQYF
TGTGCCAGCAGTGATTCGGTATCCTACGAGCAGTACTTC
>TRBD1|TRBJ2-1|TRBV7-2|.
CASSSSTGGYYNEQFF
TGTGCCAGCAGCTCCTCGACAGGGGGCTACTACAATGAGCAGTTCTTC
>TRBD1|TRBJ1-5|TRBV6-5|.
CASRTGFDQPQHF
TGTGCCAGCAGGACAGGGTTCGATCAGCCCCAGCATTTT
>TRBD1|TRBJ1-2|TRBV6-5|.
CASRQQGARGYGYTF
TGTGCCAGCAGGCAGCAGGGGGCGCGGGGCTATGGCTACACCTTC
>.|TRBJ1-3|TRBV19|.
CASTENGRVSSGNTIYF
TGTGCCAGTACCGAAAATGGCAGGGTTAGCTCTGGAAACACCATATATTTT
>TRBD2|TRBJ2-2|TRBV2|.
CASSVRTRRTGELFF
TGTGCCAGCAGTGTCAGGACTAGAAGGACCGGGGAGCTGTTTTTT
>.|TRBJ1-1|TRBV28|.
CASSLWGGDTEAFF
TGTGCCAGCAGTTTATGGGGGGGGGACACTGAAGCTTTCTTT
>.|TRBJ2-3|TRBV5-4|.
CASSLFGGTDTQYF
TGTGCCAGCAGCTTGTTCGGGGGCACAGATACGCAGTATTTT
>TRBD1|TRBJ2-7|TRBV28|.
CASSYRGPSSYEQYF
TGTGCCAGCAGCTACAGGGGGCCTTCCTCCTACGAGCAGTACTTC
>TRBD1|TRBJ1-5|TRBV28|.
CASGSPREGADNQPQHF
TGTGCCAGCGGTTCCCCCCGGGAGGGGGCGGATAATCAGCCCCAGCATTTT
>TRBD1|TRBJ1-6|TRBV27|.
CASSFQGQANSPLHF
TGTGCCAGCAGTTTTCAAGGACAGGCCAATTCACCCCTCCACTTT
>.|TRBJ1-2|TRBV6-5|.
CASSYSSAGPSYGYTF
TGTGCCAGCAGTTACTCGTCGGCAGGGCCTAGCTATGGCTACACCTTC
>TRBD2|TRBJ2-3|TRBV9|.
CASQTGGATDTQYF
TGTGCCAGCCAAACGGGGGGGGCCACAGATACGCAGTATTTT
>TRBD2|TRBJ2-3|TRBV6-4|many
CASSMAGGPNTQYF
TGTGCCAGCAGTATGGCGGGGGGGCCGAATACGCAGTATTTT
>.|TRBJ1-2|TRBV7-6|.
CASSSVQKHRYLLGYTF
TGTGCCAGCAGCTCCGTCCAGAAACACAGGTATTTGTTAGGCTACACCTTC
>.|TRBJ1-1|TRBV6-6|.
CASSYQDSNTEAFF
TGTGCCAGCAGTTATCAGGATTCGAACACTGAAGCTTTCTTT
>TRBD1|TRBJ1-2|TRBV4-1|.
CASSQEGRGQDGYTF
TGCGCCAGCAGCCAAGAGGGTAGGGGGCAGGATGGCTACACCTTC
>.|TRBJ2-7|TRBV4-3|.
CASSQDHRTDFSYEQYF
TGCGCCAGCAGCCAAGATCATCGGACGGACTTTTCCTACGAGCAGTACTTC
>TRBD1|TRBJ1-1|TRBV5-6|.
CASSLGQVNLEAFF
TGTGCCAGCAGCTTAGGACAGGTTAATTTAGAAGCTTTCTTT
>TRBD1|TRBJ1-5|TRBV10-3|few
CAGTTGTGSNQPQHF
TGTGCCGGGACGACCGGGACAGGGAGCAATCAGCCCCAGCATTTT
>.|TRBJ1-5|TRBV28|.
CASSFFSGRDQPQHF
TGTGCCAGCAGTTTTTTTTCAGGGAGGGATCAGCCCCAGCATTTT
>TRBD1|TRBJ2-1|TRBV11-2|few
CASSPRGTGGLNSYNEQFF
TGTGCCAGCAGCCCTCGCGGGACAGGGGGCCTGAACTCCTACAATGAGCAGTTCTTC
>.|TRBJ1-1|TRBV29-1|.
CSVEDLTGMNTEAFF
TGCAGCGTTGAGGACCTGACAGGTATGAACACTGAAGCTTTCTTT
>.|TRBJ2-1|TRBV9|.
CASSVGTRSSYNEQFF
TGTGCCAGCAGCGTAGGGACAAGGAGCTCCTACAATGAGCAGTTCTTC
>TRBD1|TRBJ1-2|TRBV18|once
CASSYTGDYGYTF
TGTGCCAGCTCTTACACAGGGGACTATGGCTACACCTTC
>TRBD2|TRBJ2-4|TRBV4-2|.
CASSQTSGGDKLAKNIQYF
TGTGCCAGCAGCCAGACTAGCGGGGGGGATAAACTAGCCAAAAACATTCAGTACTTC
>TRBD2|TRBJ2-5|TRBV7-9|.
CASSLVTSGLRYTQYF
TGTGCCAGCAGCTTAGTTACTAGCGGGCTGCGGTACACCCAGTACTTC
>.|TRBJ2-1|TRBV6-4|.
CASSAGDPTNEQFF
TGTGCCAGCAGTGCGGGTGACCCAACCAATGAGCAGTTCTTC
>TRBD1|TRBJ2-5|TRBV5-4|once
CASSLRAGGPKKETQYF
TGTGCCAGCAGCTTGCGGGCAGGGGGCCCGAAAAAAGAGACCCAGTACTTC
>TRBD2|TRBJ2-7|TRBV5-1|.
CASSTSGGASYEQYF
TGCGCCAGCAGCACAAGCGGGGGGGCGTCCTACGAGCAGTACTTC
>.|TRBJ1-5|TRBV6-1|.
CASSVRNQPQHF
TGTGCCAGCAGTGTCAGGAATCAGCCCCAGCATTTT
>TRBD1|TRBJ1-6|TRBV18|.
CASSRTTGTSNSPLHF
TGTGCCAGCTCACGAACGACAGGGACGAGTAATTCACCCCTCCACTTT
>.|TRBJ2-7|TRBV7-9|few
CASSFPGAYEQYF
TGTGCCAGCAGCTTTCCGGGGGCCTACGAGCAGTACTTC
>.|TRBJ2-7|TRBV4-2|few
CASSPRGGPYEQYF
TGTGCCAGCAGCCCGAGGGGGGGTCCCTACGAGCAGTACTTC
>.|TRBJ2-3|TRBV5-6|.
CASSLSRGHTQYF
TGTGCCAGCAGCTTGAGTAGGGGCCATACGCAGTATTTT
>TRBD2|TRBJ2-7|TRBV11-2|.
CASRTSGGAREQYF
TGTGCCAGCAGAACTAGCGGGGGGGCGAGGGAGCAGTACTTC
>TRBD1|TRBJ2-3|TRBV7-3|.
CASSDTGQGEDTQYF
TGTGCCAGCAGCGACACGGGACAGGGAGAAGATACGCAGTATTTT
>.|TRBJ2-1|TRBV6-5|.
CASREGDSSYNEQFF
TGTGCCAGCAGGGAGGGCGACAGCTCCTACAATGAGCAGTTCTTC